A single sample gave rise to the 5 T cell receptor beta chains below, sequenced in a study of blood T cell repertoires in COVID-19. Sequencing was performed with immunoSEQ multiplex PCR; in TCRdb, only in-frame clones are kept and a portion is missing. The table lists over 110,000 clones, around 80% of them singletons, with less than 2% in the top ten. The sample taken for sequencing was peripheral blood. Receptor source: a woman aged 55-70 years with acute or convalescent COVID-19.

The V gene is TRBV5-4, the J gene TRBJ2-1; D is possibly TRBD2 (6 bases). Germline V gene data show CDR1 as SGHNT and CDR2 as YYREEE (reference sequence). V was pared by 4 bases and J by 7 bases, with 15 bases between. The CDR3 contains 14 residues. CDR3 residues: CASSRDSLGNEQFF. As DNA, the CDR3 is TGTGCCAGCAGCAGGGACTCCCTAGGGAATGAGCAGTTCTTC.

V usage is TRBV19 and J usage is TRBJ2-7; 13 positions agree with TRBD2. CDR3 length: 14 residues. V shed 8 bases and J 3 bases; nucleotides not matched to a gene: 4. CDR1 is LNHDA, CDR2 SQIVND, per germline (reference sequence). CDR3 sequence: CASVGLAGDYEQYF. The CDR3 DNA reads as TGTGCCAGTGTCGGACTAGCGGGAGACTACGAGCAGTACTTC.

CDR3 region: CASSFSSGTSGNEQFF. The CDR3 DNA is TGTGCCAGCAGTTTTAGCTCCGGGACTAGCGGCAATGAGCAGTTCTTC. V is TRBV6-5 and J is TRBJ2-1; the match to TRBD2 covers 11 bases. Germline CDR1 and CDR2: MNHEY and SVGAGI. V lost 4 bases and J lost 6; bases outside the gene matches: 8. The CDR3 is 16 amino acids.

The rearrangement joins TRBV23-1 to TRBJ2-7; D uncertain. TRBV23-1 is labeled an ORF, and its function is uncertain. Trimming pared 4 bases from V and 3 bases from J, leaving 16 bases between. The CDR3 is 15 amino acids. CDR3 DNA sequence: TGCGCCAGCAGTCCCCCCAGTGAACCCCACTACGAGCAGTACTTC. This gives the protein CASSPPSEPHYEQYF.

This clone was detected a few times. The chain carries TRBV29-1 and TRBJ2-1; D is uncertain. The CDR3 extends over 11 amino acids. Germline V gives CDR1 SQVTM, CDR2 ANQGSEA. The V gene lost 6 bases and the J gene lost 7 bases, with 10 bases spanning the gap. CDR3 sequence (DNA): TGCAGCGTGACAAATAGGAATGAGCAGTTCTTC. Its translation: CSVTNRNEQFF.